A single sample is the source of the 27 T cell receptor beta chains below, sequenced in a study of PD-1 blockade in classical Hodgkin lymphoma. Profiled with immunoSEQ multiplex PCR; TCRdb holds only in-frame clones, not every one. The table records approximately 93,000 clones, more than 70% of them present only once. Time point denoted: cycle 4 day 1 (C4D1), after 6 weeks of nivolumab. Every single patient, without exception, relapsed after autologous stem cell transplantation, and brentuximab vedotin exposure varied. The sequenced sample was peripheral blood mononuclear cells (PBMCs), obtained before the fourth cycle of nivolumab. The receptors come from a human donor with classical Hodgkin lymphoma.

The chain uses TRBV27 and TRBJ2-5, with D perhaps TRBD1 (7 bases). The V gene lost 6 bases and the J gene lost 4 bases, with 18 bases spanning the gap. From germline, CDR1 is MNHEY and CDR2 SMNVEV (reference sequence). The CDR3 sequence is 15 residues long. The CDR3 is CASSVSGRGTETQYF. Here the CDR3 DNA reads TGTGCCAGCAGCGTTAGCGGCAGGGGGACAGAGACCCAGTACTTC.

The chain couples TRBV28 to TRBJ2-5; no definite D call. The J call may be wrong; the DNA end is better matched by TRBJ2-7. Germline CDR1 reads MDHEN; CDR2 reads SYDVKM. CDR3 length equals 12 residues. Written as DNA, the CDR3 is TGTGCCAGCAGATTACAGAACTACGAGCAGTACTTC. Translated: CASRLQNYEQYF.

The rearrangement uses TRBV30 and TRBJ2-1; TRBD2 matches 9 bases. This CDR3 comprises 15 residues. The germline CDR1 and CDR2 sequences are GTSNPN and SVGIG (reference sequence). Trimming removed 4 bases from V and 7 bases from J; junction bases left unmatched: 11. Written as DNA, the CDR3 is TGTGCCTGGACGCCCGGGACTAGCCATTTAAATGAGCAGTTCTTC. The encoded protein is CAWTPGTSHLNEQFF.

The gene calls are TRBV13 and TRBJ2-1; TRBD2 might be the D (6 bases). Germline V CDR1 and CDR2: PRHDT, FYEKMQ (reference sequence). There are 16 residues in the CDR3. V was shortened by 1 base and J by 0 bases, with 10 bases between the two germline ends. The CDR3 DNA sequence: TGTGCCAGCAGCTTAGTTCTCGGGAGCTCCTACAATGAGCAGTTCTTC. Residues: CASSLVLGSSYNEQFF.

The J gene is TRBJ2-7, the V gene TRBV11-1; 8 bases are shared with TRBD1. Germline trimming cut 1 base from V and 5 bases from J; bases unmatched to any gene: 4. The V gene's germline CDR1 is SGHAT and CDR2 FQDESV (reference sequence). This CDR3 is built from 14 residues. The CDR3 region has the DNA TGTGCCAGCAGCTTAGGATCGACAGGGGACGAGCAGTACTTC. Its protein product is CASSLGSTGDEQYF.

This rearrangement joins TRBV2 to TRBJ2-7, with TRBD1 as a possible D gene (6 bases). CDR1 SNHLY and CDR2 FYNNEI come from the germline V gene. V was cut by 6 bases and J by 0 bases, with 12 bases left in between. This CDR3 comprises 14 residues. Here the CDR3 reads CASRRQATSYEQYF. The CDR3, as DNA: TGTGCCAGCAGGCGACAGGCCACCTCCTACGAGCAGTACTTC.

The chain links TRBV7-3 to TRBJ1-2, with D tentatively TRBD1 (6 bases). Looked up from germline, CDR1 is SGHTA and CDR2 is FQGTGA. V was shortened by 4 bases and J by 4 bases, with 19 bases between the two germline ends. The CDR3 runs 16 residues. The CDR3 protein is CASSYDNTGRTYGYTF. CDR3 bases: TGTGCCAGCAGCTATGACAACACAGGGAGGACCTATGGCTACACCTTC.

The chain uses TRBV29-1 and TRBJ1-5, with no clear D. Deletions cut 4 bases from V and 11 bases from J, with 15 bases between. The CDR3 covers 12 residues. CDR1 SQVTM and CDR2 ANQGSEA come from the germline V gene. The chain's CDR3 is CSVVLVGESQHF. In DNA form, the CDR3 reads TGCAGCGTTGTGTTGGTTGGGGAGTCCCAGCATTTT.

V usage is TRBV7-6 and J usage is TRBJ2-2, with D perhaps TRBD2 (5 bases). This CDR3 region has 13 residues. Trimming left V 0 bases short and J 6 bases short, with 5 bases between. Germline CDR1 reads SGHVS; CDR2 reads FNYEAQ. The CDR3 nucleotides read TGTGCCAGCAGCTTAGCGGGAGCCGGGGAGCTGTTTTTT. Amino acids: CASSLAGAGELFF.

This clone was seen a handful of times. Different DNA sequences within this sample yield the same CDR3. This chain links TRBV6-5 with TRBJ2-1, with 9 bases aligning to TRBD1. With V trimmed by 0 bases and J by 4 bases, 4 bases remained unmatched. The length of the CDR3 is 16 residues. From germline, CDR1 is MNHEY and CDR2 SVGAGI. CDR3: CASSYSTGGVYNEQFF. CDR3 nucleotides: TGTGCCAGCAGTTACTCGACAGGGGGTGTTTACAATGAGCAGTTCTTC.

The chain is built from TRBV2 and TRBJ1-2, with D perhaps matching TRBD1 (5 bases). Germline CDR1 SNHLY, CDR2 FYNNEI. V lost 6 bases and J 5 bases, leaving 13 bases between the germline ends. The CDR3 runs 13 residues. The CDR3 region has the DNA TGTGCCAGCAGCGGAGAATCAGGGTATGGCTACACCTTC. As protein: CASSGESGYGYTF.

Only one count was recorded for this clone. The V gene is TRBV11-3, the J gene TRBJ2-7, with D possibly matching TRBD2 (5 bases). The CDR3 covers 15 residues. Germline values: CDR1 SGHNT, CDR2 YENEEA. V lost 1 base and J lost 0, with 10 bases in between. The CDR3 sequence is CASSLGPGSSYEQYF. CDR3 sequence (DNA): TGTGCCAGCAGCTTAGGTCCGGGGAGCTCCTACGAGCAGTACTTC.

As DNA, the CDR3 is TGTGCCAGCAGCTTTTTTGGACTAGCGGGAGGCACAGATACGCAGTATTTT. Protein product: CASSFFGLAGGTDTQYF. The rearrangement links TRBV7-9 to TRBJ2-3; 13 bases map to TRBD2. The CDR3 is made up of 17 amino acids. Germline lookup yields CDR1 SEHNR and CDR2 FQNEAQ (reference sequence). V shed 3 bases and J 1 base; nucleotides not matched to a gene: 4.

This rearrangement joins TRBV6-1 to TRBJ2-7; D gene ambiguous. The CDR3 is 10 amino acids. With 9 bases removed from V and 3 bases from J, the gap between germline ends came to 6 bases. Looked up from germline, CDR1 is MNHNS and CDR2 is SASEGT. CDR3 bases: TGTGCCAGTTCGAACTACGAGCAGTACTTC. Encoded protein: CASSNYEQYF.

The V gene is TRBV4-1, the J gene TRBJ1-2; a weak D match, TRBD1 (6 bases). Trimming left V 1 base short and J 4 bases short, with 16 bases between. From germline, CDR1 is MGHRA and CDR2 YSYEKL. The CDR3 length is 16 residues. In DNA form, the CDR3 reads TGCGCCAGCAGCCAAGTTTTGTTCGAGGACAGCTATGGCTACACCTTC. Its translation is CASSQVLFEDSYGYTF.

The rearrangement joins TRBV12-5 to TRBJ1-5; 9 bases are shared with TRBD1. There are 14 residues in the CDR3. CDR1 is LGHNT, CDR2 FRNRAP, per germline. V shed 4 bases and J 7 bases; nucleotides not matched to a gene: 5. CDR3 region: CASGWGQGDQPQHF. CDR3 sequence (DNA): TGTGCTAGTGGTTGGGGACAGGGCGACCAGCCCCAGCATTTT. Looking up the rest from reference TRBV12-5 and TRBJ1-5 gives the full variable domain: DARVTQTPRHKVTEMGQEVTMRCQPILGHNTVFWYRQTMMQGLELLAYFRNRAPLDDSGMPKDRFSAEMPDATLATLKIQPSEPRDSAVYFCASGWGQGDQPQHFGDGTRLSIL.

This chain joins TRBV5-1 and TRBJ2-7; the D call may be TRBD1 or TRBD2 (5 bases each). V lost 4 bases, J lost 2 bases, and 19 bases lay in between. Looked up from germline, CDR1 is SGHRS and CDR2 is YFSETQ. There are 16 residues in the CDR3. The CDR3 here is CASSPRDQGWTYEQYF. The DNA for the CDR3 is TGCGCCAGCAGCCCGAGGGACCAAGGGTGGACCTACGAGCAGTACTTC.

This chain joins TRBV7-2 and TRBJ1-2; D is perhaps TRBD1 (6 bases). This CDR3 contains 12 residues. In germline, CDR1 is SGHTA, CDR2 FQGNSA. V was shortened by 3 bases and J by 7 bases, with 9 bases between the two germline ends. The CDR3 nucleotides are TGTGCCAGCAGCTTTGACAGGAGTGGCTACACCTTC. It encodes CASSFDRSGYTF. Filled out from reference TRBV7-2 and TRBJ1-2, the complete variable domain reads GAGVSQSPSNKVTEKGKDVELRCDPISGHTALYWYRQSLGQGLEFLIYFQGNSAPDKSGLPSDRFSAERTGGSVSTLTIQRTQQEDSAVYLCASSFDRSGYTFGSGTRLTVV.

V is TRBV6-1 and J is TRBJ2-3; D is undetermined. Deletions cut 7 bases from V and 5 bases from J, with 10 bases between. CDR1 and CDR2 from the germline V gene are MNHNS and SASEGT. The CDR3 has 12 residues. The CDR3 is CASTNWGDTQYF. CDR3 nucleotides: TGTGCCAGCACCAATTGGGGAGATACGCAGTATTTT.

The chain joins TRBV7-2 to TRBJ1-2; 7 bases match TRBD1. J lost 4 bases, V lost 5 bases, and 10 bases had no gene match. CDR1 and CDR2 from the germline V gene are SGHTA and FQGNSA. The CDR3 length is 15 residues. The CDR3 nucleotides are TGTGCCAGCAGCCTAGGACACAGGGGAGGCTATGGCTACACCTTC. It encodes CASSLGHRGGYGYTF. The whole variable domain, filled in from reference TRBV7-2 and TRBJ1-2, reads GAGVSQSPSNKVTEKGKDVELRCDPISGHTALYWYRQSLGQGLEFLIYFQGNSAPDKSGLPSDRFSAERTGGSVSTLTIQRTQQEDSAVYLCASSLGHRGGYGYTFGSGTRLTVV.

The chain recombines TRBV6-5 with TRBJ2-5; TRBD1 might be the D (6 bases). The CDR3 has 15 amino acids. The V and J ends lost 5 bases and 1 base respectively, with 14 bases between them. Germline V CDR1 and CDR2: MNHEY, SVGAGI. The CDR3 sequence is CASSPRRDTQETQYF. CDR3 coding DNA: TGTGCCAGCAGTCCCCGCCGGGACACCCAAGAGACCCAGTACTTC.

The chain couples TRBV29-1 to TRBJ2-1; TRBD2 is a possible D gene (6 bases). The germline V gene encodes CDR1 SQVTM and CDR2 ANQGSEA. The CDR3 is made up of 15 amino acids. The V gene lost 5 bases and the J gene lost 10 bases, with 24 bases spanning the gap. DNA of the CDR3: TGCAGCGTTCTTACCCCCGGACTATCATTACCCGAGCAGTTCTTC. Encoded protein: CSVLTPGLSLPEQFF.

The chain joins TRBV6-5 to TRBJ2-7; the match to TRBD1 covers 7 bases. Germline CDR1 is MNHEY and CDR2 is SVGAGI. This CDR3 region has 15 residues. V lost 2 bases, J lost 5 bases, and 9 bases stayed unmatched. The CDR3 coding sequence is TGTGCCAGCAGTTACATCGGACAGGCGCGGAACGAGCAGTACTTC. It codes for CASSYIGQARNEQYF.

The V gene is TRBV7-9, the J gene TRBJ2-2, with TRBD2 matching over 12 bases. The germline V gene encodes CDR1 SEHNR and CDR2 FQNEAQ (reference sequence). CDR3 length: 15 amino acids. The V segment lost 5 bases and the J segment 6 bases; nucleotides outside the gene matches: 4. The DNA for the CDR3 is TGTGCCAGCAGCGATCTAGCGGGAGGGGCCGGGGAGCTGTTTTTT. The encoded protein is CASSDLAGGAGELFF. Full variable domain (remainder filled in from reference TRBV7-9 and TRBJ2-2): DTGVSQNPRHKITKRGQNVTFRCDPISEHNRLYWYRQTLGQGPEFLTYFQNEAQLEKSRLLSDRFSAERPKGSFSTLEIQRTEQGDSAMYLCASSDLAGGAGELFFGEGSRLTVL.

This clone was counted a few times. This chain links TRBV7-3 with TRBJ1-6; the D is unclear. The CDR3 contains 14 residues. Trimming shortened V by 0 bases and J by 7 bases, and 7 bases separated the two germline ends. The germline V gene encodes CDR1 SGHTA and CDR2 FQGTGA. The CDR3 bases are TGTGCCAGCAGCTTAACCGGCATCAATTCACCCCTCCACTTT. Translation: CASSLTGINSPLHF.

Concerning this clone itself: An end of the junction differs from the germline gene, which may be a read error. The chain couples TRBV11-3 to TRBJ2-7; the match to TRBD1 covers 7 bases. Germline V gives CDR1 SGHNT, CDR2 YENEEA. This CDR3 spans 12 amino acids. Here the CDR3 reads CASSLEQGRVNF. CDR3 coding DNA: TGTGCCAGCAGCTTAGAACAGGGGCGGGTCAACTTC.

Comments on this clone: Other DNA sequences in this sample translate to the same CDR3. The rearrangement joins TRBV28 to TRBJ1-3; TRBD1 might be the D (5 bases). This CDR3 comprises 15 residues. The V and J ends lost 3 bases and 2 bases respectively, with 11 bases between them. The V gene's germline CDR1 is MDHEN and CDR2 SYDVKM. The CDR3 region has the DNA TGTGCCAGCAGTTTGGGGAGGGACCCTGGAAACACCATATATTTT. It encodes CASSLGRDPGNTIYF.